The T cell receptor (beta chain) under discussion was sequenced for a study of blood T cell repertoires in COVID-19. Overall study context: Italy, Spain and the United States were the sources of the convalescent and acute COVID-19 samples. T cells, B-cell-depleted T cells, or PBMCs provided the cDNA or gDNA that served as material.

Germline V lookup: CDR1 LGHDT, CDR2 YNNKEL (reference sequence). CDR3 length: 14 residues. With 6 bases removed from V and 6 bases from J, the gap between germline ends came to 16 bases. How the authors handled the data: Estimation of nucleated cell counts relied on the amplification of reference gene primers. Assay used: immunoSEQ multiplex PCR; TCRdb lists only in-frame clones, some missing. That table gives V, J and clone size, and the DNA gave D and trimming. The table shows over 150,000 clones, with 70% to 90% occurring only once. This sequence originates from a man older than 75 with COVID-19, enrolled during active disease. The chain has TRBV3-1 (or the pseudogene TRBV3-2) and TRBJ2-3; D unclear. Sample: peripheral blood. CDR3 DNA sequence: TGTGCCAGCAGTTCTGTGGTAGCATGGGATACGCAGTATTTT. This gives the protein CASSSVVAWDTQYF.